This T cell receptor beta chain is drawn from a study of cytomegalovirus exposure and HLA in healthy donors. In the study overall: Approximately 180 million T cells yielded approximately 110 million unique TCR beta sequences in earlier analysis.

Amplification used 60 Vbeta primers and 13 Jbeta primers. TCRdb's copy holds only in-frame clones and misses some; the assay was immunoSEQ multiplex PCR. The sample lists tens of thousands of clones; roughly 60% were seen once. Germline V lookup: CDR1 MNHNY, CDR2 SVGAGI (reference sequence). The CDR3 runs 16 residues. Trimming pared 6 bases from V and 0 bases from J, leaving 17 bases between. As regards this clone: Its antigen is still unknown.

Whole-study results and caveats: Immune exposure was documented only through CMV serostatus.

V is TRBV6-6 and J is TRBJ1-1, with D tentatively TRBD1 (5 bases). The receptor comes from a woman aged 50 to 60 in good health and CMV-seropositive. Sequenced material: PBMCs. CDR3 nucleotide sequence: TGTGCCAGCAGCCCAGGAAGGGGCCTCTTGAACACTGAAGCTTTCTTT. Translating it yields CASSPGRGLLNTEAFF.